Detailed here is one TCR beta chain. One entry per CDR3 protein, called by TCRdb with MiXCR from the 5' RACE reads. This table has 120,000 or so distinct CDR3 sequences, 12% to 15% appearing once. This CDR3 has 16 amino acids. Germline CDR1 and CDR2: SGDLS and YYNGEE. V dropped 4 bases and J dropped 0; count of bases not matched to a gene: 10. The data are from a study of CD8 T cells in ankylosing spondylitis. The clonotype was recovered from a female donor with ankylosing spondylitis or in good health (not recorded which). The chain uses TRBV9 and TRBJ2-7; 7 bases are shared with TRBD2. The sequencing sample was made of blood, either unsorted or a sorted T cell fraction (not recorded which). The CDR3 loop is CASSPLSGASSYEQYF. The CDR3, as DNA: TGTGCCAGCAGCCCCCTAAGCGGGGCCAGCTCCTACGAGCAGTACTTC.